This entry describes one T cell receptor beta chain. Profiling relied on immunoSEQ multiplex PCR, and the TCRdb table lists in-frame clones only, not all of them. Here the sample spans over 100,000 clones, approximately 90% being singletons. The trim removed 2 bases at V and 1 base at J, leaving 8 bases unmatched. The CDR3 totals 18 residues. Germline V gene lookup returns CDR1 MGHRA and CDR2 YSYEKL. The data stem from a study of blood T cell repertoires in COVID-19. As for the study in general: T cells, B-cell-depleted T cells, or PBMCs supplied cDNA or gDNA.

Sequenced: peripheral blood. The receptor comes from a human donor in a cohort sampled during active COVID-19. The chain recombines TRBV4-1 with TRBJ2-6; 7 positions match TRBD1. The CDR3 loop is CASSQPGTAKSGANVLTF. CDR3 nucleotides: TGCGCCAGCAGCCAACCGGGGACAGCCAAGTCTGGGGCCAACGTCCTGACTTTC.